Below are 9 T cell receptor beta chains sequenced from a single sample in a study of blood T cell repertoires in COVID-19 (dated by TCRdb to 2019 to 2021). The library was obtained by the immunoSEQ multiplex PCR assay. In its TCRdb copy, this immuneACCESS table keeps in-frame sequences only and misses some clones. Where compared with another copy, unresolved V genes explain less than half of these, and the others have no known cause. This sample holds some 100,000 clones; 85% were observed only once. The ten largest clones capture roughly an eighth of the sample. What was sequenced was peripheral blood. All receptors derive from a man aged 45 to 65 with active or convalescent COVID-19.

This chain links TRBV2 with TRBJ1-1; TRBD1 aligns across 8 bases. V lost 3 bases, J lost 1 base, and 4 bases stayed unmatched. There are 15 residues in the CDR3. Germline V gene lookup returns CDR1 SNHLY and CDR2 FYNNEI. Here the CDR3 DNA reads TGTGCCAGCAGTGACCGGACAGGGACGAACACTGAAGCTTTCTTT. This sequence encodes CASSDRTGTNTEAFF.

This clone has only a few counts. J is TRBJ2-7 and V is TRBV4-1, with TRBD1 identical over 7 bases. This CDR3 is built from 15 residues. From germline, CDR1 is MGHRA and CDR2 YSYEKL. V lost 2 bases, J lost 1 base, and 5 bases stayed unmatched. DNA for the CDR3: TGCGCCAGCAGCCAAACGACAGGGTCATCCTACGAGCAGTACTTC. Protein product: CASSQTTGSSYEQYF.

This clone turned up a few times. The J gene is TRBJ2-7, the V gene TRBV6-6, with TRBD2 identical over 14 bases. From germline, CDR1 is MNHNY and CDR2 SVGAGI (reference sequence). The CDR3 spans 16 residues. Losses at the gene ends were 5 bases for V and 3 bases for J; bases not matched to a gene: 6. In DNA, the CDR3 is TGTGCCAGCAGTCGATCTGGGACTAGCGGGAGCTACGAGCAGTACTTC. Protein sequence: CASSRSGTSGSYEQYF.

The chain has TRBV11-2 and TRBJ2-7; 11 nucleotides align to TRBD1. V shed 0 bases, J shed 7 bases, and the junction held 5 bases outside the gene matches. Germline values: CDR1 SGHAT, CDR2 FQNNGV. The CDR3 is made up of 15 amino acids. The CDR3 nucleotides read TGTGCCAGCAGCTTAGAAGGACAGGGGGCGTATGAGCAGTACTTC. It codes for CASSLEGQGAYEQYF.

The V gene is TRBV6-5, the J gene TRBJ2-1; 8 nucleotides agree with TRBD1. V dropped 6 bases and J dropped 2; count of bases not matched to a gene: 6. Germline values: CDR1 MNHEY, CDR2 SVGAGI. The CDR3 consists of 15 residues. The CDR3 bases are TGTGCCAGCAGACGCGGACAGGGACCCTACAATGAGCAGTTCTTC. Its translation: CASRRGQGPYNEQFF.

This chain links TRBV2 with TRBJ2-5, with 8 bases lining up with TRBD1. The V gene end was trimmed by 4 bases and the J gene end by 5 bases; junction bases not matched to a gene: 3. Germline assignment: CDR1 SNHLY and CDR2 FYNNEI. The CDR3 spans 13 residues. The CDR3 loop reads CASSVQGEETQYF. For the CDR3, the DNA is TGTGCCAGCAGTGTACAGGGGGAGGAGACCCAGTACTTC.

The CDR3 DNA reads TGCGCCAGCAGCTTGGAAGCAGGGGAGACTGAAGCTTTCTTT. Its protein is CASSLEAGETEAFF. The rearrangement joins TRBV5-1 to TRBJ1-1, with a possible D match to TRBD1 (6 bases). The ends were cut back, 0 bases at V and 5 bases at J, with 11 bases in the middle. The CDR3 loop spans 14 amino acids. The V gene's germline CDR1 is SGHRS and CDR2 YFSETQ.

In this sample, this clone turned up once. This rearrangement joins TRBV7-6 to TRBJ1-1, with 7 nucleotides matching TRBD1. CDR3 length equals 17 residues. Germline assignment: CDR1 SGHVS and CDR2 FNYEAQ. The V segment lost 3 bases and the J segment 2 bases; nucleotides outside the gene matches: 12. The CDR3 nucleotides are TGTGCCAGCAGCTTTAACCCCGGGACAGCTCAAAACACTGAAGCTTTCTTT. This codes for CASSFNPGTAQNTEAFF.

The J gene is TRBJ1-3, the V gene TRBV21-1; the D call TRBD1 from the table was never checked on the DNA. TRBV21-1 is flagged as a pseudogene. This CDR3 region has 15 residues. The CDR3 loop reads CASRRQGASGNTIYF. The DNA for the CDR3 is TGTGCCAGCAGGAGACAGGGGGCGTCCGGAAACACCATATATTTT.